This entry lists 21 T cell receptor beta chains sequenced from one sample in a study of control samples from healthy donors and cancer patients. This table comes from immunoSEQ multiplex PCR, and its TCRdb copy is limited to in-frame clones, with some not included. The data show 110,000 to 150,000 clones, 80% to 95% seen once. Input material: blood. The receptors were sampled from a man under 40 in good health.

This rearrangement joins TRBV30 to TRBJ1-3, with D unclear. CDR1 and CDR2 from the germline V gene are GTSNPN and SVGIG (reference sequence). The CDR3 is 12 residues long. V was clipped by 0 bases and J by 2 bases, with 2 bases between them. DNA for the CDR3: TGTGCCTGGAGTGTCGCTGGAAACACCATATATTTT. Translating gives CAWSVAGNTIYF.

The V gene is TRBV2, the J gene TRBJ2-7; the D gene is possibly TRBD2 (5 bases). The CDR3 has 15 amino acids. CDR1 SNHLY and CDR2 FYNNEI come from the germline V gene. With 6 bases removed from V and 2 bases from J, the gap between germline ends came to 17 bases. CDR3 in amino acids: CASRKDRTPTYEQYF. The CDR3 nucleotides are TGTGCCAGCAGAAAGGACCGGACTCCTACCTACGAGCAGTACTTC.

The rearrangement links TRBV28 to TRBJ2-5; TRBD2 agrees at 7 bases. In germline, CDR1 is MDHEN, CDR2 SYDVKM. This CDR3 region has 14 residues. The J segment lost 4 bases and the V segment lost 2 bases, leaving 4 bases of the junction unmatched. CDR3 sequence: CASSLRSGTETQYF. The CDR3 DNA reads as TGTGCCAGCAGTTTAAGAAGCGGGACAGAGACCCAGTACTTC.

The chain combines TRBV7-9 with TRBJ1-4; perhaps TRBD1 as D (5 bases). The CDR3 runs to 15 residues. V was pared by 4 bases and J by 15 bases, with 24 bases between. Looked up from germline, CDR1 is SEHNR and CDR2 is FQNEAQ (reference sequence). The DNA of the CDR3 is TGTGCCAGCAGCTCATACCGGGACCCCAAATGGCAGTTGTTTTTT. Its protein is CASSSYRDPKWQLFF. Complete variable domain (other parts from reference TRBV7-9 and TRBJ1-4): DTGVSQNPRHKITKRGQNVTFRCDPISEHNRLYWYRQTLGQGPEFLTYFQNEAQLEKSRLLSDRFSAERPKGSFSTLEIQRTEQGDSAMYLCASSSYRDPKWQLFFGSGTQLSVL.

V gene TRBV6-6 combines with J gene TRBJ1-2, with 8 bases identical to TRBD1. The germline V gene has CDR1 MNHNY and CDR2 SVGAGI (reference sequence). The CDR3 has 15 residues. The ends lost 4 bases at V and 0 bases at J; junction bases unmatched: 4. The CDR3 reads CASSLMGQANYGYTF. The CDR3 DNA reads TGTGCCAGCAGTTTAATGGGACAGGCTAACTATGGCTACACCTTC.

The V call is TRBV20-1, the J call TRBJ1-2; D not certain. With 7 bases removed from V and 8 bases from J, the gap between germline ends came to 11 bases. The CDR3 is 10 residues long. Germline V gives CDR1 DFQATT, CDR2 SNEGSKA (reference sequence). The CDR3 spells CSVSGKGYTF. CDR3 DNA: TGCAGTGTATCCGGGAAAGGCTACACCTTC.

The chain is built from TRBV5-8 and TRBJ1-1, with 8 bases that match TRBD1. The germline CDR1 and CDR2 sequences are SGHTS and YDEGEE. CDR3 length: 15 amino acids. J was trimmed by 2 bases and V by 5 bases; bases with no gene match: 8. This CDR3 reads CASSLTGTGNTEAFF. In nucleotides, the CDR3 is TGTGCCAGCAGTCTGACCGGGACAGGTAACACTGAAGCTTTCTTT.

The chain couples TRBV19 to TRBJ1-2; D unclear. Trimming removed 6 bases at V and 5 bases at J, with 10 bases between. CDR1 LNHDA and CDR2 SQIVND come from the germline V gene (reference sequence). The CDR3 is 12 amino acids. CDR3 loop: CASSPVGYGYTF. CDR3 coding DNA: TGTGCCAGTAGCCCCGTCGGGTATGGCTACACCTTC.

The V gene is TRBV2, the J gene TRBJ1-3; TRBD1 agrees at 7 bases. J was trimmed by 3 bases and V by 2 bases; bases with no gene match: 1. This CDR3 is 14 amino acids long. Germline CDR1 and CDR2: SNHLY and FYNNEI. The CDR3 coding sequence is TGTGCCAGCAGTGAACAGGGGGTTGGAAACACCATATATTTT. This translates into CASSEQGVGNTIYF.

The chain employs TRBV6-5 and TRBJ2-5; D perhaps matches TRBD1 (5 bases). From germline, CDR1 is MNHEY and CDR2 SVGAGI. V lost 6 bases and J 5 bases, leaving 10 bases between the germline ends. This CDR3 region has 12 residues. The CDR3 DNA follows: TGTGCCAGCAGGGGGCAACGGGAGACCCAGTACTTC. This translates into CASRGQRETQYF.

This sequence joins TRBV11-3 and TRBJ2-7, with D uncertain. The CDR3 contains 12 residues. Germline V CDR1 and CDR2: SGHNT, YENEEA. Trimming pared 5 bases from V and 4 bases from J, leaving 9 bases between. CDR3 bases: TGTGCCAGCAGCCAAGGGTCGTACGAGCAGTACTTC. Amino acid sequence: CASSQGSYEQYF. The whole variable domain, remainder taken from reference TRBV11-3 and TRBJ2-7, is EAGVVQSPRYKIIEKKQPVAFWCNPISGHNTLYWYLQNLGQGPELLIRYENEEAVDDSQLPKDRFSAERLKGVDSTLKIQPAELGDSAVYLCASSQGSYEQYFGPGTRLTVT.

The chain is built from TRBV5-1 and TRBJ2-7; no reliable D call. Trimming pared 0 bases from V and 7 bases from J, leaving 11 bases between. Germline lookup yields CDR1 SGHRS and CDR2 YFSETQ. CDR3 size: 13 residues. This CDR3 is CASSLAAVGEQYF. CDR3 coding DNA: TGCGCCAGCAGCTTGGCGGCAGTGGGTGAGCAGTACTTC.

The genes are TRBV2 and TRBJ1-2; 12 bases map to TRBD1. J lost 8 bases, V lost 8 bases, and 9 bases had no gene match. CDR1 is SNHLY, CDR2 FYNNEI, per germline. This CDR3 comprises 14 residues. The CDR3 DNA sequence: TGTGCCAGCCTCCTGGGACAGGGGGCGTCGGGCTACACCTTC. Protein: CASLLGQGASGYTF.

The chain has TRBV19 and TRBJ1-5; D ambiguous. V lost 6 bases, J lost 0 bases, and 6 bases lay in between. Germline CDR1 and CDR2: LNHDA and SQIVND (reference sequence). This CDR3 has 13 amino acids. The CDR3 DNA is TGTGCCAGTAGAAGGACTAGCAATCAGCCCCAGCATTTT. Encoded protein: CASRRTSNQPQHF.

The V and J genes are TRBV6-6 and TRBJ2-2; 8 bases are a match to TRBD2. V dropped 5 bases and J dropped 6; count of bases not matched to a gene: 17. The CDR3 consists of 18 residues. The germline CDR1 and CDR2 sequences are MNHNY and SVGAGI (reference sequence). The CDR3 DNA reads as TGTGCCAGCAGTCCAAGCGGGACTAGAGTAGTTGTTGCCGGGGAGCTGTTTTTT. Encoded protein: CASSPSGTRVVVAGELFF.

The CDR3 DNA sequence: TGTGCCAGCAGTCCCGAAGCCTCTGTGGGGTCACCCCTCCACTTT. Residues: CASSPEASVGSPLHF. This chain uses TRBV6-5 with TRBJ1-6; D unresolved. This CDR3 region has 15 residues. The V gene's germline CDR1 is MNHEY and CDR2 SVGAGI. V was cut by 5 bases and J by 10 bases, with 18 bases left in between.

V and J are TRBV6-1 and TRBJ2-7; TRBD1 aligns across 8 bases. The CDR3 spans 15 residues. In germline, CDR1 is MNHNS, CDR2 SASEGT. The ends lost 5 bases at V and 0 bases at J; junction bases unmatched: 6. CDR3 sequence: CASSSPTGVSYEQYF. The CDR3 DNA follows: TGTGCCAGCAGTTCACCGACAGGGGTCTCCTACGAGCAGTACTTC.

This clone was observed a few times. This rearrangement joins TRBV5-1 to TRBJ2-2; D may be TRBD1 (6 bases). Germline V gene lookup returns CDR1 SGHRS and CDR2 YFSETQ. The V end was cut by 3 bases, the J end by 3 bases, with 12 bases between. This CDR3 has 15 residues. CDR3 DNA: TGCGCCAGCAGCTCCGGGACAACGGACACCGGGGAGCTGTTTTTT. This translates into CASSSGTTDTGELFF.

The chain carries TRBV9 and TRBJ1-1, with D possibly matching TRBD1 (6 bases). V was pared by 4 bases and J by 1 base, with 14 bases between. The germline V gene encodes CDR1 SGDLS and CDR2 YYNGEE. The CDR3 runs 15 residues. The CDR3 DNA sequence: TGTGCCAGCAGCCGACAGGTTCTTGGGAACACTGAAGCTTTCTTT. This encodes CASSRQVLGNTEAFF.

The chain uses TRBV20-1 and TRBJ1-1; D remains unclear. Trimming shortened V by 5 bases and J by 5 bases, and 9 bases separated the two germline ends. The germline V gene has CDR1 DFQATT and CDR2 SNEGSKA (reference sequence). The CDR3 sequence is 11 residues long. For the CDR3, the DNA is TGCAGTGCTTTCCTAGTTACTGAAGCTTTCTTT. This gives the protein CSAFLVTEAFF.

This clone was detected once. The genes are TRBV9 and TRBJ2-2; perhaps TRBD1 as D (5 bases). Germline lookup yields CDR1 SGDLS and CDR2 YYNGEE. V gave up 5 bases and J gave up 0 bases, with 20 bases separating them. The CDR3 is 18 amino acids. CDR3 in amino acids: CASRGTGSIETNTGELFF. The DNA of the CDR3 is TGTGCCAGCAGGGGAACAGGCTCAATAGAGACGAACACCGGGGAGCTGTTTTTT.